This TCR beta chain was identified in a study of technical replicates of blood from a few donors. Only in-frame clones appear in the TCRdb table, and some are missing; sequencing was by immunoSEQ multiplex PCR. The sample includes some 80,000 clones, about 96% of them seen just once. The CDR3 is 13 amino acids. Germline CDR1 reads LNHDA; CDR2 reads SQIVND (reference sequence). The V gene end was trimmed by 5 bases and the J gene end by 4 bases; junction bases not matched to a gene: 4. The J gene is TRBJ1-1, the V gene TRBV19; 7 bases line up with TRBD1. The receptor comes from a human donor in good health. Sequenced: T cells isolated from PBMCs. CDR3 protein: CASSATGSTEAFF. CDR3 DNA: TGTGCCAGTAGTGCGACAGGGTCCACTGAAGCTTTCTTT.